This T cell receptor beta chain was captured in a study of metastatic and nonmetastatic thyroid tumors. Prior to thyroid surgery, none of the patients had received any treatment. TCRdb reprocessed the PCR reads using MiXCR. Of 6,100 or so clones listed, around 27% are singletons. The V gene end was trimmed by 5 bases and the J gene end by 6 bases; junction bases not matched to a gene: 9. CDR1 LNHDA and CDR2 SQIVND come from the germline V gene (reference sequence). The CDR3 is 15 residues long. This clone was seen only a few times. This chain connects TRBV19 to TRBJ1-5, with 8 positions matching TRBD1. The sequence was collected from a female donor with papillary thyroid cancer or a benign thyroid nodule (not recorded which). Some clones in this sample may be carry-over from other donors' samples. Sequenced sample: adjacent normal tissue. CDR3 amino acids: CASSPTGGRSQPQHF. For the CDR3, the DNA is TGTGCCAGTAGTCCTACAGGGGGAAGGAGTCAGCCCCAGCATTTT. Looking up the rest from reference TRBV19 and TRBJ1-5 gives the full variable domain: DGGITQSPKYLFRKEGQNVTLSCEQNLNHDAMYWYRQDPGQGLRLIYYSQIVNDFQKGDIAEGYSVSREKKESFPLTVTSAQKNPTAFYLCASSPTGGRSQPQHFGDGTRLSIL.